This TCR beta chain appears in the sequencing data of a study of vaccination effects on CD4 cells after COVID-19. Findings and limits, study-wide: In the late period after vaccination, infection- and vaccine-induced clones contracted markedly.

With regard to this clone: The target antigen is unknown.

When ten to eleven days of culture had elapsed, CD4+ T cells were isolated. The data were produced by immunoSEQ multiplex PCR, yet TCRdb's version contains in-frame clones alone and is incomplete. The sample lists roughly 50,000 clones; approximately 70% were seen once. The germline gives CDR1 MGHRA, CDR2 YSYEKL. The CDR3 is 14 amino acids. The V end was cut by 0 bases, the J end by 9 bases, with 9 bases between. The clonotype comes from a human donor who received a COVID-19 vaccine. V and J are TRBV4-1 and TRBJ1-6, with a weak D call TRBD1 (5 bases). This specimen was CD4+ T cells from PBMCs cultured without peptide, taken before COVID-19 vaccination. CDR3 loop: CASSQDGRGSPLHF. DNA of the CDR3: TGCGCCAGCAGCCAAGATGGGAGGGGTTCACCCCTCCACTTT.